This T cell receptor (beta chain) was recovered during a study of blood T cell repertoires in COVID-19. At the level of the study: The origin of the acute and convalescent COVID-19 samples was the United States, Italy and Spain.

The CDR3 is 14 residues long. Germline V lookup: CDR1 MNHNY, CDR2 SVGAGI (reference sequence). V lost 2 bases and J lost 4, with 11 bases in between. Repertoires were generated with immunoSEQ multiplex PCR, while TCRdb's copy carries only in-frame clones and drops some. The table lists around 200,000 clones, approximately 81% of them singletons. This receptor was identified in a woman aged 70-85 years with COVID-19, enrolled during active disease. The sequencing input was peripheral blood. This chain connects TRBV6-6 to TRBJ2-5; D possibly corresponds to TRBD2 (7 bases). CDR3 protein: CASSYGGGGETQYF. The CDR3 DNA reads TGTGCCAGCAGTTACGGGGGGGGCGGAGAGACCCAGTACTTC.